The next 3 T cell receptor beta chains were all read from a single sample in a study of T cell changes during pregnancy in multiple sclerosis (dated by TCRdb to 2018 to 2020). The protocol used for the library was the immunoSEQ multiplex PCR assay. TCRdb stores this immuneACCESS table with in-frame sequences only. Part of the clones is absent; in the studies checked, under half of the shortfall reflects unresolved V genes, and no reason is known for the rest. A total of about 32,000 clones appear in this sample, roughly nine tenths of them only once. Of the sample, around 10% is held by the ten largest clones. Source: CD8+ T cells from peripheral blood mononuclear cells, taken in the third trimester of pregnancy. These TCRs come from a female donor with multiple sclerosis, enrolled in a pregnancy study.

The rearrangement uses TRBV10-2 and TRBJ2-4; 7 bases match TRBD2. J gave up 1 base and V 6 bases, and 3 bases lay outside the gene matches. CDR3 length equals 14 residues. Per germline, CDR1 WSHSY and CDR2 SAAADI. The CDR3 region has the DNA TGCGCCAGCAGCGAACTAGCGGCCAAAAACATTCAGTACTTC. It yields the protein CASSELAAKNIQYF.

This clone showed up just a few times. The chain carries TRBV6-1 and TRBJ2-2, with a possible D match to TRBD2 (7 bases). The CDR3 covers 15 residues. V lost 3 bases and J 3 bases, leaving 11 bases between the germline ends. In germline, CDR1 is MNHNS, CDR2 SASEGT. The CDR3 nucleotides read TGTGCCAGCAGTGACGCGGGGGCGCACACCGGGGAGCTGTTTTTT. This encodes CASSDAGAHTGELFF.

The chain recombines TRBV5-1 with TRBJ1-2; D unclear. The germline CDR1 and CDR2 sequences are SGHRS and YFSETQ. There are 14 residues in the CDR3. The ends were cut back, 4 bases at V and 4 bases at J, with 14 bases in the middle. CDR3 protein: CASSSGPDFYGYTF. In nucleotides, the CDR3 is TGCGCCAGCAGCAGCGGCCCCGATTTCTATGGCTACACCTTC.